A selection of T cell receptor beta chains follows, all from one sample in a study of a mutant IDH1 vaccine in newly diagnosed glioma. Data came from immunoSEQ multiplex PCR; TCRdb stores just in-frame clones and leaves some out. The repertoire has roughly 68,000 clones, 79% of them found once; the top ten carry 7.5% to 9%. The sample in question was PBMCs, obtained from a glioma patient treated with radiotherapy, temozolomide or both. All receptors come from a man between 50 and 59 years old with glioma. CDR3s include the opening cysteine and the closing phenylalanine or tryptophan. Fields, in order: V gene, clone size, J gene, D gene, CDR3 DNA, CDR3 protein. A D gene is named only where the DNA matches it firmly. Clone size is shown for a subset of rows, as once, few, many or a class of expanded clone.

>TRBV10-3|.|TRBJ1-1|TRBD1
TGTGCCATCAGGAACAGGGGGGGGGACACTGAAGCTTTCTTT
CAIRNRGGDTEAFF
>TRBV30|medium-sized|TRBJ1-5|TRBD1
TGTGCCTGGAGCCCACAGGGGAATCAGCCCCAGCATTTT
CAWSPQGNQPQHF
>TRBV2|.|TRBJ2-2|TRBD2
TGTGCCAGCACCCTGCTAGCGGGGGGCACCGGGGAGCTGTTTTTT
CASTLLAGGTGELFF
>TRBV6-5|.|TRBJ2-7|.
TGTGCCAGCACCTCTGACCCCGGGACGAAGGACGAGCAGTACTTC
CASTSDPGTKDEQYF
>TRBV2|.|TRBJ1-1|.
TGTGCCAGCAGTGAGAGGGGAACCCCGAACACTGAAGCTTTCTTT
CASSERGTPNTEAFF
>TRBV7-2|.|TRBJ1-4|.
TGTGCCAGCAGCTTAGTCAGGGCTAATGAAAAACTGTTTTTT
CASSLVRANEKLFF
>TRBV30|.|TRBJ1-3|.
TGTGCCTGGAGCGGAGGGTCTGGAAACACCATATATTTT
CAWSGGSGNTIYF
>TRBV6-5|.|TRBJ2-5|.
TGTGCCAGCAGTGCCTCGGGAGAGACCCAGTACTTC
CASSASGETQYF
>TRBV6-5|.|TRBJ1-1|.
TGTGCCAGCAGTTACTCGGTCGGGCTTGAAGCTTTCTTT
CASSYSVGLEAFF
>TRBV5-1|once|TRBJ2-3|TRBD2
TGCGCCAGCAGCCCTAGCGGGGGTGGGGCAGATACGCAGTATTTT
CASSPSGGGADTQYF
>TRBV9|.|TRBJ2-1|TRBD1
TGTGCCAGCAGCGTCCGGGACAGCTCCTACAATGAGCAGTTCTTC
CASSVRDSSYNEQFF
>TRBV18|.|TRBJ2-7|TRBD1
TGTGCCAGCTCCACGGGACAGGTGGCCTACGAGCAGTACTTC
CASSTGQVAYEQYF
>TRBV9|.|TRBJ2-2|TRBD2
TGTGCCAGCAGCGTAGATAGCGGGGTTAGCACCGGGGAGCTGTTTTTT
CASSVDSGVSTGELFF
>TRBV7-2|.|TRBJ1-5|TRBD1
TGTGCCAGCAGCCTTGACAGGGATAGACCCCAGCATTTT
CASSLDRDRPQHF
>TRBV4-1|.|TRBJ1-4|.
TGCGCCAGCAGCCAGGGACGGAATAATGAAAAACTGTTTTTT
CASSQGRNNEKLFF
>TRBV7-9|once|TRBJ2-1|.
TGTGCCAGCAGTCGTAGACAAGGATCGAATGAGCAGTTCTTC
CASSRRQGSNEQFF
>TRBV5-4|.|TRBJ2-1|.
TGTGCCAGCAGCCTTCCGGACGGGGGTAGATGGAAGCAGTTCTTC
CASSLPDGGRWKQFF
>TRBV18|once|TRBJ1-1|.
TGTGCCAGCTCACCAGGGGGTGGCAGAACTGAAGCTTTCTTT
CASSPGGGRTEAFF
>TRBV5-1|few|TRBJ2-1|TRBD2
TGCGCCAGCAGCTCTGAGGGGGGACTAGCGGGGGAGCGCTACAATGAGCAGTTCTTC
CASSSEGGLAGERYNEQFF
>TRBV6-5|.|TRBJ1-1|.
TGTGCCAGCAGTTACTCAGGGCAGCGACCCACTGAAGCTTTCTTT
CASSYSGQRPTEAFF